This T cell receptor beta chain was identified during a study of somatic mutations in cytotoxic T cells in rheumatoid arthritis (dated by TCRdb to about 2017). Notes on the research overall: Right after diagnosis and prior to the start of any treatment, roughly 33 ml EDTA of peripheral blood was drawn from patients. Some V beta antibody-stained T-cell populations were flow-sorted on a FACSAria II or Sony SH800 at nearly 100% purity, and sorted V beta1+ cells also underwent TCRB sequencing. In newly diagnosed rheumatoid arthritis without treatment, the study examined if expanded CD8+ T-cell clones harbor somatic mutations, relying on TCRB deep sequencing to characterize clonality. TCRB deep sequencing covered about 60 patients with rheumatoid arthritis along with about 20 healthy controls. Patient and control groups had essentially identical median ages. Overall study outcomes, separate from this receptor: The largest CD8+ clone made up more than 20% of CD8+ cells in about an eighth of the roughly 60 patients, and blood and synovial fluid shared several identical CD8+ TCRB sequences. The finding that TRBV07 was slightly underrepresented in patients was left unadjusted for multiple comparisons. It was unknown which antigens the expanded CD8+ clones targeted, and their absence from virus-specific databases did not exclude viral specificity. An increase of CD8+ clonality with age was seen in patients (Spearman r ~ 0.46) but not in healthy controls. CD8+ T-cell clonality did not differ significantly between rheumatoid arthritis patients and age-matched healthy controls.

The germline V gene gives CDR1 as SGHDT and CDR2 as YYEEEE. The V end loses 4 bases and the J end loses 0 bases, and a stretch of 11 bases separates them. Counted from cysteine to phenylalanine, this CDR3 has 15 amino acids. Here the CDR3 DNA is all that survives: 45 bases in frame from base 1. TCRB CDR3 sequencing used the immunoSEQ assay on genomic DNA. Processing in the source paper ran as follows. Patient CD8+ clones larger than 1% were compared against published virus-specific TCRB sequences, and only a few matched. Nothing other than productive TCRB rearrangements was included in the analyses. Clonality was expressed as a Shannon entropy-based productive clonality index, with each clone defined by a unique TCRB CDR3 sequence. The template counts of each clone relative to the total templates per sample were used to calculate repertoire overlap between two samples. V-gene usage measured by flow cytometry correlated with TCRB sequencing V-gene usage, with a Spearman r of approximately 0.57. In TCRdb, the immuneACCESS table is reduced to in-frame sequences with V and J assigned. These tables do not hold every clone; where another copy was compared, an unresolved V gene accounts for under half, and the others remain unexplained. The D gene and trimming were derived from the DNA, and the V and J assignments and clone size from that table. The sample table holds about 18,000 clones, of which approximately 80% were seen once. Roughly 28% of the sample is in the top ten clones.

On an AutoMACS, CD4+ and CD8+ cells were isolated via positive magnetic bead selection, and their purity was verified by flow cytometry. After a first flow cytometry screen using a TCR V beta antibody panel, clonal expansions were characterized through TCRB deep sequencing of sorted CD8+ fractions. Isolation of peripheral blood mononuclear cells was done through Ficoll-Paque PLUS density gradient separation. DNA was extracted from CD4-enriched, CD8-enriched or PBMC samples with Nucleospin Tissue or Tissue XS kits and quantified with a Qubit 2.0 fluorometer. About this clone: Its antigen target is currently unknown. No much larger clone exists at a distance of one base, and base qualities are not known.

The chain is encoded by TRBV5-6 joined to TRBJ1-3; too little of a D gene remains to name it. The sequencing sample was made of CD8+ T cells sorted from blood. This receptor was identified in an adult with rheumatoid arthritis. The CDR3 protein is CASSRDTDSGNTIYF. Here is the DNA: TGTGCCAGCAGCCGAGACACAGACTCTGGAAACACCATATATTTT.